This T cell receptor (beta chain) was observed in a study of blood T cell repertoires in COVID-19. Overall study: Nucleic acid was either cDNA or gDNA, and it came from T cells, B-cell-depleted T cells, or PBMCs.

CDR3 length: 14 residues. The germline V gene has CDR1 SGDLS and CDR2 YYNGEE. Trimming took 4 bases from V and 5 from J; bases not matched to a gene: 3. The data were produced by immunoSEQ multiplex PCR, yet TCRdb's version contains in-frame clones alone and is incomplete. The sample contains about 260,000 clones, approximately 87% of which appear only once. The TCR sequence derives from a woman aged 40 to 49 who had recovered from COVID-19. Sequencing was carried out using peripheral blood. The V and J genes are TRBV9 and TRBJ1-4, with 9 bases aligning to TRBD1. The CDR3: CASSRTGVNEKLFF. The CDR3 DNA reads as TGTGCCAGCAGCAGGACAGGGGTGAATGAAAAACTGTTTTTT.